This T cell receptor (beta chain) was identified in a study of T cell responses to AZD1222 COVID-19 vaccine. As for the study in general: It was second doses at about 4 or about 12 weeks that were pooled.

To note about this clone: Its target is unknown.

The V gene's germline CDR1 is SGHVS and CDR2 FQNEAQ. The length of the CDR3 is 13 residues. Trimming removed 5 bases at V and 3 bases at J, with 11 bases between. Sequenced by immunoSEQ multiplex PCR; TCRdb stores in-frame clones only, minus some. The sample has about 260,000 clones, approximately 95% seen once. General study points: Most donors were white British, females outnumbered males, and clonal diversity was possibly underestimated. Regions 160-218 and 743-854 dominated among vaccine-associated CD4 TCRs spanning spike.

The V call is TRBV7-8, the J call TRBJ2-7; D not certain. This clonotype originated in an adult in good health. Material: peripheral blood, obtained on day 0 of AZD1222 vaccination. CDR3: CASSLGLGYEQYF. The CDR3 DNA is TGTGCCAGCAGCCTAGGCCTCGGCTACGAGCAGTACTTC.